The rows below give T cell receptor beta chains drawn from one sample of a study of beta chain features in type 1 diabetes. Method: immunoSEQ multiplex PCR; TCRdb's copy keeps in-frame clones and lacks some. The repertoire holds 360,000 or so clones, with around a fifth as singletons. The specimen was naive CD4+ T cells from blood. These receptors came from a woman under 30 in good health. Both conserved end residues are part of each CDR3. D genes are given only for firm matches. Only part of the rows carry a size: once, few, many, or a class if the clone is expanded.

cdr3_aa: CATAQGMPYEQYF; cdr3_nt: TGTGCCACCGCGCAGGGGATGCCCTACGAGCAGTACTTC; d_call: -; clone_size: -; v_call: TRBV15; j_call: TRBJ2-7
cdr3_aa: CASSPEDRVGEQYF; cdr3_nt: TGTGCCAGCAGCCCCGAGGACAGGGTTGGAGAGCAGTACTTC; d_call: TRBD1; clone_size: -; v_call: TRBV28; j_call: TRBJ2-7
cdr3_aa: CASSLTGTDSYNEQFF; cdr3_nt: TGCGCCAGCAGCTTGACCGGGACAGATTCCTACAATGAGCAGTTCTTC; d_call: TRBD1; clone_size: -; v_call: TRBV5-1; j_call: TRBJ2-1
cdr3_aa: CASSVTSLETQYF; cdr3_nt: TGTGCCAGCAGCGTAACTAGCCTAGAGACCCAGTACTTC; d_call: -; clone_size: -; v_call: TRBV9; j_call: TRBJ2-5
cdr3_aa: CASTRRSAVSQETQYF; cdr3_nt: TGTGCCAGCACCCGTCGATCGGCGGTCTCCCAAGAGACCCAGTACTTC; d_call: -; clone_size: -; v_call: TRBV7-8; j_call: TRBJ2-5
cdr3_aa: CASSLATGAGTEAFF; cdr3_nt: TGTGCCAGCAGCTTAGCGACAGGGGCCGGCACTGAAGCTTTCTTT; d_call: TRBD1; clone_size: -; v_call: TRBV7-8; j_call: TRBJ1-1
cdr3_aa: CASRSLREETQYF; cdr3_nt: TGTGCCAGCAGATCCCTACGGGAGGAGACCCAGTACTTC; d_call: -; clone_size: -; v_call: TRBV11-2; j_call: TRBJ2-5
cdr3_aa: CASSQARGGVDEQFF; cdr3_nt: TGCGCCAGCAGCCAAGCGCGGGGGGGCGTCGATGAGCAGTTCTTC; d_call: TRBD2; clone_size: -; v_call: TRBV4-3; j_call: TRBJ2-1
cdr3_aa: CASSISPEGTYEQYF; cdr3_nt: TGTGCCAGTAGTATATCCCCGGAGGGAACCTACGAGCAGTACTTC; d_call: -; clone_size: -; v_call: TRBV19; j_call: TRBJ2-7
cdr3_aa: CARGWSGGANEQFF; cdr3_nt: TGTGCCCGAGGGTGGAGCGGGGGGGCCAATGAGCAGTTCTTC; d_call: TRBD2; clone_size: -; v_call: TRBV30; j_call: TRBJ2-1
cdr3_aa: CASSAAGAGGQETQYF; cdr3_nt: TGTGCCAGCAGCGCCGCCGGAGCGGGGGGACAAGAGACCCAGTACTTC; d_call: TRBD2; clone_size: -; v_call: TRBV4-2; j_call: TRBJ2-5
cdr3_aa: CASSLWARGQNEQYF; cdr3_nt: TGTGCCAGCAGTTTATGGGCCAGGGGGCAGAACGAGCAGTACTTC; d_call: TRBD1; clone_size: -; v_call: TRBV28; j_call: TRBJ2-7
cdr3_aa: CASADGSAGGGPQHF; cdr3_nt: TGTGCCAGCGCGGATGGATCAGCCGGAGGAGGGCCCCAGCATTTT; d_call: -; clone_size: once; v_call: TRBV6-5; j_call: TRBJ1-5
cdr3_aa: CASSPTQTGLNTEAFF; cdr3_nt: TGTGCCAGCTCACCCACCCAAACAGGGCTGAACACTGAAGCTTTCTTT; d_call: -; clone_size: -; v_call: TRBV18; j_call: TRBJ1-1
cdr3_aa: CASSLSVDRVLTDTQYF; cdr3_nt: TGCGCCAGCAGCTTGAGCGTCGACAGGGTCCTCACAGATACGCAGTATTTT; d_call: TRBD1; clone_size: -; v_call: TRBV5-1; j_call: TRBJ2-3
cdr3_aa: CAWSSTGNYEAFF; cdr3_nt: TGTGCCTGGAGTTCTACCGGGAACTATGAAGCTTTCTTT; d_call: -; clone_size: few; v_call: TRBV30; j_call: TRBJ1-1
cdr3_aa: CASSYQVSGANVLTF; cdr3_nt: TGTGCCAGCAGTTACCAGGTTTCTGGGGCCAACGTCCTGACTTTC; d_call: -; clone_size: -; v_call: TRBV6-5; j_call: TRBJ2-6
cdr3_aa: CASSQELAGEEFF; cdr3_nt: TGTGCCAGCAGCCAAGAACTAGCGGGAGAAGAGTTCTTC; d_call: TRBD2; clone_size: few; v_call: TRBV14; j_call: TRBJ2-1
cdr3_aa: CSVDGGNSGNTIYF; cdr3_nt: TGCAGCGTTGATGGCGGAAACTCTGGAAACACCATATATTTT; d_call: -; clone_size: -; v_call: TRBV29-1; j_call: TRBJ1-3
cdr3_aa: CATSRDRSSGANVLTF; cdr3_nt: TGTGCCACCAGCAGAGATAGATCCTCTGGGGCCAACGTCCTGACTTTC; d_call: -; clone_size: -; v_call: TRBV15; j_call: TRBJ2-6
cdr3_aa: CASSQEYPGSRFEQYF; cdr3_nt: TGCGCCAGCAGCCAAGAGTACCCCGGATCTAGGTTCGAGCAGTACTTC; d_call: -; clone_size: once; v_call: TRBV4-3; j_call: TRBJ2-7
cdr3_aa: CASSSIAGGPYNEQFF; cdr3_nt: TGTGCCAGCAGCTCTATAGCGGGAGGGCCCTACAATGAGCAGTTCTTC; d_call: TRBD2; clone_size: few; v_call: TRBV11-2; j_call: TRBJ2-1
cdr3_aa: CASSLNRGGNQPQHF; cdr3_nt: TGTGCCAGCAGCTTGAATCGGGGGGGCAATCAGCCCCAGCATTTT; d_call: -; clone_size: few; v_call: TRBV5-6; j_call: TRBJ1-5
cdr3_aa: CASSLAGGVMLLHF; cdr3_nt: TGTGCCAGCAGCTTAGCAGGGGGCGTGATGCTCCTCCACTTT; d_call: TRBD1; clone_size: -; v_call: TRBV7-9; j_call: TRBJ1-6
cdr3_aa: CASSQDTQGGQPQHF; cdr3_nt: TGCGCCAGCAGCCAAGATACGCAGGGCGGTCAGCCCCAGCATTTT; d_call: -; clone_size: -; v_call: TRBV4-3; j_call: TRBJ1-5
cdr3_aa: CASSSPRRGQFF; cdr3_nt: TGTGCCAGCAGTTCCCCACGCCGCGGGCAGTTCTTC; d_call: -; clone_size: -; v_call: TRBV27; j_call: TRBJ2-1
cdr3_aa: CASSVRGSTDTQYF; cdr3_nt: TGTGCCAGCAGCGTTCGGGGGAGTACAGATACGCAGTATTTT; d_call: -; clone_size: -; v_call: TRBV9; j_call: TRBJ2-3
cdr3_aa: CASSGEGYGYTF; cdr3_nt: TGTGCCAGCAGCGGGGAGGGCTATGGCTACACCTTC; d_call: -; clone_size: -; v_call: TRBV7-9; j_call: TRBJ1-2
cdr3_aa: CASSQDRASIGRNEKLFF; cdr3_nt: TGTGCCAGCAGCCAAGATCGGGCATCGATAGGGAGAAATGAAAAACTGTTTTTT; d_call: -; clone_size: -; v_call: TRBV4-2; j_call: TRBJ1-4
cdr3_aa: CASSDFAGGPRNGELFF; cdr3_nt: TGTGCCAGCAGTGACTTTGCGGGAGGGCCTCGGAACGGGGAGCTGTTTTTT; d_call: TRBD2; clone_size: -; v_call: TRBV25-1; j_call: TRBJ2-2
cdr3_aa: CASSESSYEQYF; cdr3_nt: TGTGCCAGCAGTGAAAGTAGTTACGAGCAGTACTTC; d_call: -; clone_size: -; v_call: TRBV2; j_call: TRBJ2-7
cdr3_aa: CAWSNGITDTQYF; cdr3_nt: TGTGCCTGGAGTAACGGGATCACAGATACGCAGTATTTT; d_call: -; clone_size: few; v_call: TRBV30; j_call: TRBJ2-3
cdr3_aa: CAWRTTGGGTEAFF; cdr3_nt: TGTGCCTGGAGGACCACAGGGGGAGGGACTGAAGCTTTCTTT; d_call: TRBD1; clone_size: -; v_call: TRBV30; j_call: TRBJ1-1
cdr3_aa: CASTAGTGNTGELFF; cdr3_nt: TGCGCCAGCACCGCCGGGACAGGGAACACCGGGGAGCTGTTTTTT; d_call: TRBD1; clone_size: few; v_call: TRBV5-1; j_call: TRBJ2-2
cdr3_aa: CASSIGQSSYNSPLHF; cdr3_nt: TGTGCCAGTAGCATAGGACAGAGCTCCTATAATTCACCCCTCCACTTT; d_call: -; clone_size: -; v_call: TRBV19; j_call: TRBJ1-6
cdr3_aa: CASSLAASGRSETQYF; cdr3_nt: TGCGCCAGCAGCCTAGCTGCTAGCGGGAGAAGTGAGACCCAGTACTTC; d_call: TRBD2; clone_size: -; v_call: TRBV5-1; j_call: TRBJ2-5
cdr3_aa: CASSLNQGYGYTF; cdr3_nt: TGTGCCAGCAGCTTAAACCAGGGATATGGCTACACCTTC; d_call: -; clone_size: few; v_call: TRBV7-9; j_call: TRBJ1-2
cdr3_aa: CASSSDRDATNEKLFF; cdr3_nt: TGTGCCAGCAGCTCGGACAGGGATGCAACTAATGAAAAACTGTTTTTT; d_call: TRBD1; clone_size: few; v_call: TRBV5-4; j_call: TRBJ1-4
cdr3_aa: CASSQASLAGGGETQYF; cdr3_nt: TGCGCCAGCAGCCAAGCCAGCCTAGCGGGAGGGGGAGAGACCCAGTACTTC; d_call: TRBD2; clone_size: few; v_call: TRBV4-1; j_call: TRBJ2-5
cdr3_aa: CAWLRASVSEQYF; cdr3_nt: TGTGCCTGGCTTAGGGCTAGCGTGTCCGAGCAGTACTTC; d_call: -; clone_size: -; v_call: TRBV30; j_call: TRBJ2-7
cdr3_aa: CASSVRQGNGYTF; cdr3_nt: TGTGCCAGCAGTGTCCGTCAGGGAAATGGCTACACCTTC; d_call: -; clone_size: -; v_call: TRBV2; j_call: TRBJ1-2
cdr3_aa: CASSPEWGRGNEQFF; cdr3_nt: TGCGCCAGCAGCCCCGAGTGGGGGCGAGGAAATGAGCAGTTCTTC; d_call: -; clone_size: -; v_call: TRBV5-1; j_call: TRBJ2-1
cdr3_aa: CAWSSRRGLNEKLFF; cdr3_nt: TGTGCCTGGAGTTCAAGACGCGGCTTAAATGAAAAACTGTTTTTT; d_call: -; clone_size: -; v_call: TRBV30; j_call: TRBJ1-4
cdr3_aa: CASSHNGIQPQHF; cdr3_nt: TGTGCCAGCAGCCATAACGGGATTCAGCCCCAGCATTTT; d_call: -; clone_size: -; v_call: TRBV7-9; j_call: TRBJ1-5
cdr3_aa: CASSRDSKDTQYF; cdr3_nt: TGTGCCAGCTCACGGGACTCTAAAGATACGCAGTATTTT; d_call: -; clone_size: -; v_call: TRBV18; j_call: TRBJ2-3
cdr3_aa: CAWRGSGTYNEQFF; cdr3_nt: TGTGCCTGGAGGGGTAGCGGAACCTACAATGAGCAGTTCTTC; d_call: -; clone_size: few; v_call: TRBV30; j_call: TRBJ2-1
cdr3_aa: CAIGGDTDTQYF; cdr3_nt: TGTGCCATCGGGGGGGACACAGATACGCAGTATTTT; d_call: TRBD2; clone_size: -; v_call: TRBV10-3; j_call: TRBJ2-3
cdr3_aa: CASSYTGVDQPQHF; cdr3_nt: TGTGCCAGCAGTTACACAGGGGTAGATCAGCCCCAGCATTTT; d_call: TRBD1; clone_size: -; v_call: TRBV6-5; j_call: TRBJ1-5
cdr3_aa: CASSLGEGGEQYF; cdr3_nt: TGTGCCAGCAGCTTGGGGGAGGGTGGGGAGCAGTACTTC; d_call: TRBD2; clone_size: few; v_call: TRBV11-2; j_call: TRBJ2-7